Listed below are T cell receptor beta chains from one sample, sequenced in a study of OX40 agonist ivuxolimab in advanced cancers. The protocol was immunoSEQ multiplex PCR, while the TCRdb copy is restricted to in-frame clones and leaves out a portion. The sample consists of about 67,000 clones, approximately 93% of them appearing once. Sequencing used CD4+ or CD8+ T cells sorted from blood, obtained in a trial of the OX40 agonist ivuxolimab. Every receptor here comes from an adult with an advanced solid tumor such as melanoma, head and neck, liver or kidney cancer. The CDR3 runs from the conserved cysteine through the conserved F or W. The D gene is left open where the match is weak. For some rows the clone size is stated as once, few or many, or as a class when expanded; others skip it.

cdr3_aa cdr3_nt v_call d_call j_call clone_size
CASSRPGQGVIEQYF TGTGCCAGCAGTCGGCCGGGACAGGGGGTTATCGAGCAGTACTTC TRBV6-6 TRBD1 TRBJ2-7 -
CASSTNGQGDNSPLHF TGTGCCAGCAGCACGAACGGACAGGGTGATAATTCACCCCTCCACTTT TRBV21-1 - TRBJ1-6 -
CASSQVPPGTEAFF TGCGCCAGCAGCCAAGTTCCTCCCGGGACCGAAGCTTTCTTT TRBV4-1 - TRBJ1-1 once
CASSPPGLAGTDTQYF TGTGCCAGCAGTCCCCCCGGACTAGCGGGGACAGATACGCAGTATTTT TRBV7-7 TRBD2 TRBJ2-3 -
CASSQEADNNYGYTF TGCGCCAGCAGCCAAGAGGCTGATAACAACTATGGCTACACCTTC TRBV4-3 - TRBJ1-2 -
CASSPFTGGAGLGTEAFF TGTGCCAGCTCACCCTTTACAGGGGGCGCGGGACTGGGCACTGAAGCTTTCTTT TRBV18 TRBD1 TRBJ1-1 -
CASSLAGGDYQETQYF TGTGCCAGCAGCTTAGCGGGGGGCGACTACCAAGAGACCCAGTACTTC TRBV7-8 - TRBJ2-5 -
CSVGGSPRDTQYF TGCAGCGTTGGGGGTTCGCCTCGGGATACGCAGTATTTT TRBV29-1 - TRBJ2-3 -
CASSVIGGTGGQPQHF TGTGCCAGTAGTGTCATAGGAGGGACAGGGGGACAGCCCCAGCATTTT TRBV19 TRBD1 TRBJ1-5 -
CASSLGQGGYTF TGTGCCAGCAGCCTGGGACAGGGGGGCTACACCTTC TRBV5-8 TRBD1 TRBJ1-2 -
CSVEAQGSGTIYF TGCAGCGTTGAAGCACAGGGGTCTGGCACCATATATTTT TRBV29-1 TRBD1 TRBJ1-3 -
CASSKVTVTGGGNTIYF TGTGCCAGCAGCAAAGTGACGGTGACAGGGGGGGGAAACACCATATATTTT TRBV21-1 - TRBJ1-3 -
CASSLGIGAYEQYF TGTGCCAGCAGCTTAGGTATCGGCGCGTACGAGCAGTACTTC TRBV7-2 - TRBJ2-7 -
CASSLGGGGNQPQHF TGTGCCAGCAGCTTAGGGGGAGGGGGCAATCAGCCCCAGCATTTT TRBV14 - TRBJ1-5 -
CASSPGSSTDTQYF TGTGCCAGCAGCCCAGGGTCCTCCACAGATACGCAGTATTTT TRBV11-3 - TRBJ2-3 -
CASSVGGSQNEQFF TGTGCCAGCAGCGTAGGTGGTAGCCAAAATGAGCAGTTCTTC TRBV9 - TRBJ2-1 -
CASSLTEGYEQYF TGTGCCAGCAGCTTAACTGAGGGTTACGAGCAGTACTTC TRBV7-3 - TRBJ2-7 -
CASSYSSGLDSGANVLTF TGCGCCAGCAGCTACTCGTCAGGGTTGGACTCTGGGGCCAACGTCCTGACTTTC TRBV5-1 - TRBJ2-6 -
CASSPGDRSSYEQYF TGTGCCAGCTCACCTGGGGACAGGAGCTCCTACGAGCAGTACTTC TRBV18 TRBD1 TRBJ2-7 -
CASSFSGRDTQYF TGTGCCAGCAGTTTTAGCGGGCGGGATACGCAGTATTTT TRBV28 TRBD2 TRBJ2-3 -
CASSLDAGDLYNEQFF TGCGCCAGCAGCTTGGACGCGGGGGATCTCTACAATGAGCAGTTCTTC TRBV5-1 TRBD2 TRBJ2-1 -
CASSLVSGGWEQYF TGTGCCAGCAGCTTGGTCTCAGGGGGGTGGGAGCAGTACTTC TRBV5-6 - TRBJ2-7 few
CASSQSPCGDTQYF TGCGCCAGCAGTCAATCCCCCTGTGGTGATACGCAGTATTTT TRBV23-1 - TRBJ2-3 -
CASTLTGGTGELFF TGCGCCAGCACCCTAACAGGGGGCACCGGGGAGCTGTTTTTT TRBV4-1 TRBD1 TRBJ2-2 -
CASSEGHNYGYTF TGTGCCAGCAGTGAAGGACATAACTATGGCTACACCTTC TRBV6-1 - TRBJ1-2 -
CASSPLQGQGGSDTQYF TGTGCCAGCAGCCCCCTACAGGGTCAGGGCGGTTCAGATACGCAGTATTTT TRBV7-9 - TRBJ2-3 -
CASSQDPVNTEAFF TGTGCCAGCAGCCAAGATCCAGTGAACACTGAAGCTTTCTTT TRBV4-2 - TRBJ1-1 once
CASSLRADYGYTF TGTGCCAGCAGTTTACGGGCGGACTATGGCTACACCTTC TRBV28 - TRBJ1-2 -
CASSLDAGYNSPLHF TGTGCCAGCAGTTTAGACGCGGGGTATAATTCACCCCTCCACTTT TRBV28 - TRBJ1-6 -
CASSDSGTSYNEQFF TGTGCCAGCAGCGACTCCGGGACTAGCTACAATGAGCAGTTCTTC TRBV6-6 TRBD2 TRBJ2-1 -
CASSFSGNTQYF TGTGCCAGCAGCTTTAGCGGGAACACGCAGTATTTT TRBV11-3 TRBD2 TRBJ2-3 -
CASSLDGTSTDTQYF TGTGCCAGCAGCTTGGACGGCACTAGCACAGATACGCAGTATTTT TRBV5-4 - TRBJ2-3 -
CASSSRDRGRVAYNEQFF TGTGCCAGCAGCTCCCGGGACAGGGGGCGCGTTGCCTACAATGAGCAGTTCTTC TRBV5-6 TRBD1 TRBJ2-1 -
CASSLGTGRNSPLHF TGTGCCAGCAGCTTAGGGACAGGGAGAAATTCACCCCTCCACTTT TRBV13 TRBD1 TRBJ1-6 -
CASSLMNTEAFF TGCGCCAGCAGCTTAATGAACACTGAAGCTTTCTTT TRBV7-9 - TRBJ1-1 -
CASSYSGPDTQYF TGTGCCAGCAGCTACTCGGGCCCGGATACGCAGTATTTT TRBV5-4 - TRBJ2-3 -
CASSDRIHGNTEAFF TGTGCCAGCAGCGACAGGATCCATGGGAACACTGAAGCTTTCTTT TRBV28 - TRBJ1-1 -
CASSLAGDPTDTQYF TGTGCCAGCTCACTGGCAGGGGACCCCACAGATACGCAGTATTTT TRBV18 - TRBJ2-3 once
CASSSRTHEQFF TGTGCCAGCAGCTCCCGGACCCATGAGCAGTTCTTC TRBV11-3 - TRBJ2-1 -
CASSLQNGGAYNEQFF TGCGCCAGCAGCTTGCAAAACGGGGGGGCCTACAATGAGCAGTTCTTC TRBV5-1 TRBD2 TRBJ2-1 few
CASRTPGQGGYGYTF TGTGCCAGCAGAACGCCGGGACAGGGAGGCTATGGCTACACCTTC TRBV28 TRBD1 TRBJ1-2 -
CASSFDRQGEQYF TGTGCCAGCAGCTTCGACAGGCAGGGCGAGCAGTACTTC TRBV5-4 - TRBJ2-7 -
CASSLDRASREQFF TGTGCCAGCAGCTTAGATCGGGCTAGTCGTGAGCAGTTCTTC TRBV11-3 - TRBJ2-1 -